This entry is about one T cell receptor beta chain. This CDR3 contains 15 residues. V was clipped by 3 bases and J by 5 bases; unmatched bases: 9. CDR1 is MGHDK and CDR2 is SYGVNS in the germline V gene. Profiling relied on immunoSEQ multiplex PCR, and the TCRdb table lists in-frame clones only, not all of them. This sample has some 4,000 clones, with roughly 72% found just once. This entry belongs to a study of high-grade serous ovarian cancer treatment subgroups. The tumor samples were collected prior to definitive surgery or chemotherapy. This sequence originates from a human donor with high-grade serous ovarian cancer. This chain connects TRBV25-1 to TRBJ2-7, with 8 positions matching TRBD1. The source material was tumor tissue. CDR3 region: CASSELRTGSNEQYF. Here the CDR3 DNA reads TGTGCCAGCAGTGAGTTGCGGACAGGGAGCAACGAGCAGTACTTC.